This T cell receptor beta chain was sequenced during a study of cytomegalovirus exposure and HLA in healthy donors. Unmatched junction bases numbered 6, after V lost 6 bases and J lost 1 base. From germline, CDR1 is SNHLY and CDR2 FYNNEI. The CDR3 loop spans 15 amino acids. PCR was performed using 60 Vbeta and 13 Jbeta primers. The data were produced by immunoSEQ multiplex PCR, yet TCRdb's version contains in-frame clones alone and is incomplete. The data show roughly 100,000 clones, more than 60% seen once. The J gene is TRBJ2-5, the V gene TRBV2, with 9 bases lining up with TRBD2. This receptor was obtained from a woman in her thirties or forties in good health and CMV-seropositive. The material sequenced was PBMCs. CDR3 residues: CASRQNSGGQETQYF. DNA of the CDR3: TGTGCCAGCAGACAAAATAGCGGGGGCCAAGAGACCCAGTACTTC.